This T cell receptor beta chain was profiled in a study of blood T cell repertoires in COVID-19. About the research overall: Italy, Spain and the United States were the sources of the convalescent and acute COVID-19 samples. From T cells, B-cell-depleted T cells, or PBMCs came the material, which was cDNA or gDNA.

V lost 10 bases to trimming and J lost 4 bases; unmatched junction nucleotides: 6. CDR3 size: 13 residues. Per the original data handling: Reference gene primer amplification gave estimated nucleated cell counts. Measured with immunoSEQ multiplex PCR; TCRdb has only the in-frame clones, and not every one. V, J and clone size were drawn from that table, and D and trimming were deduced from the DNA. Found here are 65,000 to 75,000 clones, 86% of them singletons; the top ten hold about 4.3%. Source material: peripheral blood. The sequence was obtained from a middle-aged man with active COVID-19. The chain has TRBV12-3 or TRBV12-4 and TRBJ1-4, with 7 positions matching TRBD1. Written as DNA, the CDR3 is TGTGCCACCAAACAGGGGTATAATGAAAAACTGTTTTTT. This encodes CATKQGYNEKLFF.